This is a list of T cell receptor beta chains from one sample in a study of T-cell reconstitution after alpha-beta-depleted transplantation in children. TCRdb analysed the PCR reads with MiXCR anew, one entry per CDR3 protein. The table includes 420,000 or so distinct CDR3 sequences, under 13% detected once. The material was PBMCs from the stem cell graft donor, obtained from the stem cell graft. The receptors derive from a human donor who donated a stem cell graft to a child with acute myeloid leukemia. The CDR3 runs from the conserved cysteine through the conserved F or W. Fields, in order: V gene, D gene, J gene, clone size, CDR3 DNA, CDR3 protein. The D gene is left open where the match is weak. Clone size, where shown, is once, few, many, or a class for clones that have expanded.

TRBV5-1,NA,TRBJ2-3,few,TGCGCCAGCAGCCCGGACGTGGGGGAATACACAGATACGCAGTATTTT,CASSPDVGEYTDTQYF
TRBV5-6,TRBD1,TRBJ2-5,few,TGTGCCAGCAGCTTGTATTCGGGACAGGGGGTTCAGACCCAGTACTTC,CASSLYSGQGVQTQYF
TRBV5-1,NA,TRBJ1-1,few,TGCGCCAGCAGCGAAAGTGGGGGCGTTAACACTGAAGCTTTCTTT,CASSESGGVNTEAFF
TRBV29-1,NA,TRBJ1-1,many,TGCAGCGTTGAAGTGGCAGGGAACACTGAAGCTTTCTTT,CSVEVAGNTEAFF
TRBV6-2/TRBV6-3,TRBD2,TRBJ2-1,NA,TGTGCCAGCAGTTACTCCCTCGGACTAGCGGGGGGAATGGCTGGTGAGCAGTTCTTC,CASSYSLGLAGGMAGEQFF
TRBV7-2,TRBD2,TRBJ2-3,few,TGTGCCAGCAGCTTAGGGACTAGCAGTAGCACAGATACGCAGTATTTT,CASSLGTSSSTDTQYF
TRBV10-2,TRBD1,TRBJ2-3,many,TGCGCCAGCCGGGACAGTAGCACAGATACGCAGTATTTT,CASRDSSTDTQYF
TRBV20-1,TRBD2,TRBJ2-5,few,TGCAGTGCTAGAGACGGGGGGGCCCCAGAGACCCAGTACTTC,CSARDGGAPETQYF
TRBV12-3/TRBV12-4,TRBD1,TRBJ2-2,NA,TGTGCCAGCAGCCTACCGGACAGGGTGGCCGGGGAGCTGTTTTTT,CASSLPDRVAGELFF
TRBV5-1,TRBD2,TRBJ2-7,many,TGCGCCAGCAGCTTAGGGGTAGCGGGACCTTACGAGCAGTACTTC,CASSLGVAGPYEQYF
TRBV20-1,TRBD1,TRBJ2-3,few,TGCAGTGCCCTTTGGACAGGGAGTGGTACAGATACGCAGTATTTT,CSALWTGSGTDTQYF
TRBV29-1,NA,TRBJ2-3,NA,TGCAGCGTTGGTGAACAGAGCACAGATACGCAGTATTTT,CSVGEQSTDTQYF
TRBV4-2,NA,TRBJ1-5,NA,TGTGCCAGCAGCCAAGACCCCGGCTCGGGTCAGCCCCAGCATTTT,CASSQDPGSGQPQHF
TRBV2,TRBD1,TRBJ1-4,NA,TGTGCCAGCAGGGATCGGACAGGGAACGTACGCGAAAAACTGTTTTTT,CASRDRTGNVREKLFF
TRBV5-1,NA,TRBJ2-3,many,TGCGCCAGCAGCTTGGCCACAACTTCAGGCAATGCGCAGTATTTT,CASSLATTSGNAQYF
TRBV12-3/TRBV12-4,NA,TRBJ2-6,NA,TGTGCCAGCACCGCCCCCGGGGCCAACGTCCTGACTTTC,CASTAPGANVLTF
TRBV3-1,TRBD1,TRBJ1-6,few,TGTGCCAGCAGCCCCGGACAGGGGGCAAATTCACCCCTCCACTTT,CASSPGQGANSPLHF
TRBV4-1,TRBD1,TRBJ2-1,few,TGCGCCAGCAGCCACGGACAGGTCTCCTACAATGAGCAGTTCTTC,CASSHGQVSYNEQFF
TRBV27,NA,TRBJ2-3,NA,TGTGCCAGCAGTTTAATAGGAGGGACAACATCTGATACGCAGTATTTT,CASSLIGGTTSDTQYF
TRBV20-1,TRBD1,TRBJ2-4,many,TGCAGTGCTACAAGTAGGGGACAGGGAAACATTCAGTACTTC,CSATSRGQGNIQYF
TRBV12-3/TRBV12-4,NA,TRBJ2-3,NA,TGTGCCAGCAGGTCAGTTCGGACCACAGATACGCAGTATTTT,CASRSVRTTDTQYF
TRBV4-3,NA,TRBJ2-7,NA,TGCGCCAGCAGCCACACAGGGACCAGCGGGTCCTACGAGCAGTACTTC,CASSHTGTSGSYEQYF
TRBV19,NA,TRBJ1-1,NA,TGTGCCACCCTTGGGCGGGCCAACACTGAAGCTTTCTTT,CATLGRANTEAFF
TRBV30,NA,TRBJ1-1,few,TGTGCCTGGAGTGGAGGGGAAAGCGGCACTGAAGCTTTCTTT,CAWSGGESGTEAFF
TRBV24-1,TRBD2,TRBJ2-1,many,TGTGCCACCAGTGATTGTCCACACGGGACTAAATGCTACAATGAGCAGTTCTTC,CATSDCPHGTKCYNEQFF
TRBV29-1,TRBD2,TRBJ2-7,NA,TGCAGCGTGGGGACTAGCCACGAGCAGTACTTC,CSVGTSHEQYF
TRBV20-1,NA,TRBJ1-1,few,TGCAGTGCTAGAGAGGGCAGGCAACGGGACACTGAAGCTTTCTTT,CSAREGRQRDTEAFF
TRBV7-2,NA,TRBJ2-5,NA,TGTGCCAGCAGCTTCGCCGGTGAAGAGACCCAGTACTTC,CASSFAGEETQYF
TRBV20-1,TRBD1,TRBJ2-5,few,TGCAGTGCTAGAAAAGGGACAGGCCAAGAGACCCAGTACTTC,CSARKGTGQETQYF
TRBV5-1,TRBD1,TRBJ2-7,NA,TGCGCCAGCAGCTTCCGGGACAGGTTATACGAGCAGTACTTC,CASSFRDRLYEQYF
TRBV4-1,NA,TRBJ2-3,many,TGCGCCAGCAGCTTAGTACGGAGCACAGATACGCAGTATTTT,CASSLVRSTDTQYF
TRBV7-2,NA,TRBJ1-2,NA,TGTGCCAGCAGCTTACGCCAGAGTAAGGGCTACACCTTC,CASSLRQSKGYTF
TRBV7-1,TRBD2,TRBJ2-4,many,TGTGCCAGCAGCTCTCCGCCCTCCGGAGGGCTAGCGGGACGAATAGCCAAAAACATTCAGTACTTC,CASSSPPSGGLAGRIAKNIQYF
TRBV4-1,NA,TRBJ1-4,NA,TGCGCCAGCAGCTCCCCGACAGGAGGTGAAAAACTGTTTTTT,CASSSPTGGEKLFF
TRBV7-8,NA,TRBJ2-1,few,TGTGCCAGCAGTAGGACGGCGAACAATGAGCAGTTCTTC,CASSRTANNEQFF
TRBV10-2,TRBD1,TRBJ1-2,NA,TGCGCCAGCAGTGACCCCGACCTCAGGGGGTCTAGCTACACCTTC,CASSDPDLRGSSYTF
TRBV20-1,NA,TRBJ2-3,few,TGCAGTGCAAACGCAGACTCGCGCACAGATACGCAGTATTTT,CSANADSRTDTQYF
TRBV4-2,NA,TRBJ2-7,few,TGTGCCAGCAGCCAAGTAGGCCAGGAGTTAGTAGAGCAGTACTTC,CASSQVGQELVEQYF
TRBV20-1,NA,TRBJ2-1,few,TGCAGTGCCCGACCCTGGGGGGTTTACAATGAGCAGTTCTTC,CSARPWGVYNEQFF
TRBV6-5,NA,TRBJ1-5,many,TGTGCCAGCAGTTCTAATTTTCAGGGTCAGCCCCAGCATTTT,CASSSNFQGQPQHF
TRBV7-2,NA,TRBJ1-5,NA,TGTGCCAGCAGCTTAGAAGACAGTAGCAATCAGCCCCAGCATTTT,CASSLEDSSNQPQHF
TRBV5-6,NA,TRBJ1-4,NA,TGTGCCAGCAGCTTGCAAAACGTCGGGGGAGAAAAACTGTTTTTT,CASSLQNVGGEKLFF
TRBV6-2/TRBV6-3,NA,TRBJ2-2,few,TGTGCCAGCAGTTCCCCCAGCGGAGCAAACACCGGGGAGCTGTTTTTT,CASSSPSGANTGELFF
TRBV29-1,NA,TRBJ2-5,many,TGCAGCGTTGTCCAGGGTGGAGAGACCCAGTACTTC,CSVVQGGETQYF
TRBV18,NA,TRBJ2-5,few,TGTGCCAGCTCGTCTCCTGAGACCCAGTACTTC,CASSSPETQYF
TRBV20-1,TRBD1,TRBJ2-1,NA,TGCAGTGCTAGAGCCAGGGGGCCCAGCTCCTACAATGAGCAGTTCTTC,CSARARGPSSYNEQFF
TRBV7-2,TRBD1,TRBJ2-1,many,TGTGCCAGCAGAGCGGGACAGGGGGCCCCCAATGAGCAGTTCTTC,CASRAGQGAPNEQFF
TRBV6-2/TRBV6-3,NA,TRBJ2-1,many,TGTGCCAGCAGTTACGGGACGCTCAATGAGCAGTTCTTC,CASSYGTLNEQFF